A selection of T cell receptor beta chains follows, all from one sample in a study of blood T cell repertoires in COVID-19. Sequencing was performed with immunoSEQ multiplex PCR; in TCRdb, only in-frame clones are kept and a portion is missing. Here the sample spans roughly 100,000 clones, approximately 91% being singletons. Sequenced input: peripheral blood. The receptors come from a human donor in a cohort sampled during active COVID-19. Both conserved end residues are part of each CDR3. A D gene is named only where the DNA matches it firmly. A clone size is listed for some rows: how often the clone was seen (once, few, many), or a class if it is expanded.

v_gene: TRBV7-9; abundance: NA; j_gene: TRBJ1-6; d_gene: TRBD1; CDR3aa: CASRGGTGHNSPLHF
v_gene: TRBV11-1; abundance: NA; j_gene: TRBJ2-1; d_gene: TRBD1; CDR3aa: CASSLNPGQGLGEQFF
v_gene: TRBV5-6; abundance: NA; j_gene: TRBJ2-7; d_gene: TRBD2; CDR3aa: CASSLQGGSYSYEQYF
v_gene: TRBV5-1; abundance: NA; j_gene: TRBJ1-1; d_gene: NA; CDR3aa: CASSLRQTNTEAFF
v_gene: TRBV4-1; abundance: once; j_gene: TRBJ2-1; d_gene: NA; CDR3aa: CASSQPTEDHNGQFF
v_gene: TRBV7-2; abundance: NA; j_gene: TRBJ2-1; d_gene: TRBD2; CDR3aa: CASSLASGLSYNEQFF
v_gene: TRBV27; abundance: NA; j_gene: TRBJ1-1; d_gene: NA; CDR3aa: CASSFQGSTEAFF
v_gene: TRBV2; abundance: NA; j_gene: TRBJ2-1; d_gene: NA; CDR3aa: CASSEEGGRGNEQFF
v_gene: TRBV5-1; abundance: NA; j_gene: TRBJ1-1; d_gene: TRBD1; CDR3aa: CASSPGDRLNTEAFF
v_gene: TRBV19; abundance: NA; j_gene: TRBJ2-3; d_gene: NA; CDR3aa: CASSIGYPGYTQYF
v_gene: TRBV5-6; abundance: NA; j_gene: TRBJ1-2; d_gene: NA; CDR3aa: CASSLESGFTYGYTF
v_gene: TRBV5-1; abundance: NA; j_gene: TRBJ2-1; d_gene: TRBD2; CDR3aa: CASSLGRETSGGEQFF